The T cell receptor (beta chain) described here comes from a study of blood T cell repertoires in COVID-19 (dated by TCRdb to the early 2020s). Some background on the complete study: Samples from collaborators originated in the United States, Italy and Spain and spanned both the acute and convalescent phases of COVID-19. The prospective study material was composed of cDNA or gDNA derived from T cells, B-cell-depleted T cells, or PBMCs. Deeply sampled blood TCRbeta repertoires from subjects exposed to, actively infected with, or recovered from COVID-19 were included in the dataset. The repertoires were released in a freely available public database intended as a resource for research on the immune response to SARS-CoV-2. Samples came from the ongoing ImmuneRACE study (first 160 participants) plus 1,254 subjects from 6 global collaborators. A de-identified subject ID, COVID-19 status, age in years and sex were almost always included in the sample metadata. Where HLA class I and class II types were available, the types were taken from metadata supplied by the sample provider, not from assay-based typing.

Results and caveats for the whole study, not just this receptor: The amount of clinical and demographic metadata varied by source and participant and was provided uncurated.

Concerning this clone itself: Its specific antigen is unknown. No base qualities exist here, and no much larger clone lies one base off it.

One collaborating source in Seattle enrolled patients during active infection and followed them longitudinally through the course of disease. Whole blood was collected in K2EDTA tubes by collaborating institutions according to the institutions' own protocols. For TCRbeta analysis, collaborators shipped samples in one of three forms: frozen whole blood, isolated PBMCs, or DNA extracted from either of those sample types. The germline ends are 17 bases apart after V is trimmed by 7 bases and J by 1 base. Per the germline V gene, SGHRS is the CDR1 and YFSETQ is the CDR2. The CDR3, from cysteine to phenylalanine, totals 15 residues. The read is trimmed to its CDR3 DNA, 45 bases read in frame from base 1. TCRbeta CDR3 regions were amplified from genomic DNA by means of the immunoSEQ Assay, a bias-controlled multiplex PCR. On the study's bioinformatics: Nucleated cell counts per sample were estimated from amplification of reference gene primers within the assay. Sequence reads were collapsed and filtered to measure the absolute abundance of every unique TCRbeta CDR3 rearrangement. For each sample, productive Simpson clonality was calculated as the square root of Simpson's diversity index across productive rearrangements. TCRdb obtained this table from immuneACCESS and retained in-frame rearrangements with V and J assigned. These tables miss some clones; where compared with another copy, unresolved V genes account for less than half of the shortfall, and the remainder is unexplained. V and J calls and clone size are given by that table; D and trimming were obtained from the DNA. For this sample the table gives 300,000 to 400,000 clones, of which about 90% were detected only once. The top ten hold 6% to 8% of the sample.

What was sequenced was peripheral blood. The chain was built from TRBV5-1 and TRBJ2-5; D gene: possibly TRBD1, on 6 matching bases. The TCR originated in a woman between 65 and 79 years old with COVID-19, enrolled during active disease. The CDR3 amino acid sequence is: CASCEGVGVQETQYF. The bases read TGCGCCAGCTGCGAGGGGGTAGGGGTCCAAGAGACCCAGTACTTC.